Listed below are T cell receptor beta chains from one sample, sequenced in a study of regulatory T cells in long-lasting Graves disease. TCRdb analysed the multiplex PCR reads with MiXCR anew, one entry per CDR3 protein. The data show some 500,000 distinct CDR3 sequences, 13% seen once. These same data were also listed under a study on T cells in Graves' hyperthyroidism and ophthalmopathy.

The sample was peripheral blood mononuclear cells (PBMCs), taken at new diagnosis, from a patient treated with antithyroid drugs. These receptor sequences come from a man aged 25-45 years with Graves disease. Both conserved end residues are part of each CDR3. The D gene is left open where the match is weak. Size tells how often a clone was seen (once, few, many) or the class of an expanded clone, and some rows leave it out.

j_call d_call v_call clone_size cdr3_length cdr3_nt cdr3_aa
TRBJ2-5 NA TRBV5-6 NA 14 TGTGCCAGCAGCTACCGAGTCTCTTTAGAGACCCAGTACTTC CASSYRVSLETQYF
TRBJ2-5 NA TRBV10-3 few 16 TGTGCCATCAGTGATCCCCTACAGGGTGAAGAAGAGACCCAGTACTTC CAISDPLQGEEETQYF
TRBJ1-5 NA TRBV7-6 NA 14 TGTGCCAGCAGCCTCCGGGACACCGATCAGCCCCAGCATTTT CASSLRDTDQPQHF
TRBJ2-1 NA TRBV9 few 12 TGTGCCAGCAGCGGGACACCCAATGAGCAGTTCTTC CASSGTPNEQFF
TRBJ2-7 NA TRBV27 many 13 TGTGCCAGCAGTTTATCGCGGGGATACGAGCAGTACTTC CASSLSRGYEQYF
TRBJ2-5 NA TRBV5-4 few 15 TGTGCCAGCAGCTTGGGGGCCTATATAGTCGAGACCCAGTACTTC CASSLGAYIVETQYF
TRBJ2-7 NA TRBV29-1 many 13 TGCAGCGTTGAAGGAGACGTAGCCTACGAGCAGTACTTC CSVEGDVAYEQYF
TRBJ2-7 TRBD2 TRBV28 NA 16 TGTGCCAGCAGGAGGGGACTAGCGGGAGAGGATGACGAGCAGTACTTC CASRRGLAGEDDEQYF
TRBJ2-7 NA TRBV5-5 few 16 TGTGCCAGCAGCTTGGTTGGCGGGCGGGAACCCTACGAGCAGTACTTC CASSLVGGREPYEQYF
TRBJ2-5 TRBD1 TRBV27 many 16 TGTGCCAGCAGTTTTCTTATCCCGGGACAGAAAGAGACCCAGTACTTC CASSFLIPGQKETQYF
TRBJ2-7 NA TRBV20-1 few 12 TGCAGTGCTAGTCAAAGAATCTACGAGCAGTACTTC CSASQRIYEQYF
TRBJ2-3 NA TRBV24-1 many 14 TGTGCCACCACAGACCCGAGGGGCACAGATACGCAGTATTTT CATTDPRGTDTQYF
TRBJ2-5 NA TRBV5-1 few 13 TGCGCCAGCAGCTTGTCCAGGAAAGAGACCCAGTACTTC CASSLSRKETQYF
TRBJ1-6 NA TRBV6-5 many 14 TGTGCCAGCAGTTATCAGGCTCCAAATTCACCCCTCCACTTT CASSYQAPNSPLHF
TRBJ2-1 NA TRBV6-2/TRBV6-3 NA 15 TGTGCCAGCAGTAGGAACTTCCCCGACCCCAATGAGCAGTTCTTC CASSRNFPDPNEQFF
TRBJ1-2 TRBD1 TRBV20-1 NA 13 TGCAGTGCTAGTCTACAGGGGGCCTATGGCTACACCTTC CSASLQGAYGYTF
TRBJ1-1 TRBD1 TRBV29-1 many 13 TGCAGCGGGACAGGGGACCCCAGCCCGGAAGCTTTCTTT CSGTGDPSPEAFF
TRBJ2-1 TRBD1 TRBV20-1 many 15 TGCAGTGCTAGAAAGGACAGGTCCCCCTACAATGAGCAGTTCTTC CSARKDRSPYNEQFF
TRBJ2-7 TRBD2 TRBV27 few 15 TGTGCCAGCAGTCCCCGGGACTACCACAGCTACGAGCAGTACTTC CASSPRDYHSYEQYF
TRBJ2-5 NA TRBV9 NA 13 TGTGCCAGCAGCACCGACGAGGGCGAGACCCAGTACTTC CASSTDEGETQYF
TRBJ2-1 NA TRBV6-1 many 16 TGTGCCAGCAGTGTTCCCGCAGGAAGCTCCTACAATGAGCAGTTCTTC CASSVPAGSSYNEQFF
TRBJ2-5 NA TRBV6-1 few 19 TGTGCCAGCAGTGAAGAGAATTCCACCCCCAATTCCCTACAAGAGACCCAGTACTTC CASSEENSTPNSLQETQYF
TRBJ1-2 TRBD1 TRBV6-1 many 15 TGTGCCACCAGATTCTTCGGGACAGGAAATTATGGCTACACCTTC CATRFFGTGNYGYTF
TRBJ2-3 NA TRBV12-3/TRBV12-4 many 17 TGTGCCAGCAGCACGGGCCCAACAGGGTTCGGCACAGATACGCAGTATTTT CASSTGPTGFGTDTQYF
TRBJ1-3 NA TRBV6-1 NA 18 TGTGCCAGCAGTGACTATTGGCAGGGGAAATCCTCTGGAAACACCATATATTTT CASSDYWQGKSSGNTIYF
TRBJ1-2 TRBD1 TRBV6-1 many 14 TGTGCCAGCAGTGGACAGGGGGCTCTTTATGGCTACACCTTC CASSGQGALYGYTF
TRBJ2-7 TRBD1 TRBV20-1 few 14 TGCAGTGCCCCCGGGACAGGGTACGCCTACGAGCAGTACTTC CSAPGTGYAYEQYF
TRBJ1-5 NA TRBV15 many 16 TGTGCCACCAGCAGAGGCAATCTTATTAGCAATCAGCCCCAGCATTTT CATSRGNLISNQPQHF
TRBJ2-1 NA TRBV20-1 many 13 TGCAGTGCGGAAGGGGCCGTTTCGACTGAGCAGTTCTTC CSAEGAVSTEQFF
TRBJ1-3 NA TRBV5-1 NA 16 TGCGCCAGCAGCTTGGTCCCGACGGACTCTGGAAACACCATATATTTT CASSLVPTDSGNTIYF
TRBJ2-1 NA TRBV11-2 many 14 TGTGCCAGCAGCTTTTTAGCCGGACCTGACGGGCAGTTCTTC CASSFLAGPDGQFF
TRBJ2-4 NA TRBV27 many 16 TGTGCCAGCCCCACCGAAACAGGGAACGCCAAAAACATTCAGTACTTC CASPTETGNAKNIQYF
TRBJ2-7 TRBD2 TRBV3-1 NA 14 TGTGCCAGCAGCTCCGGGACTAGCTTAAAAGAGCAGTACTTC CASSSGTSLKEQYF
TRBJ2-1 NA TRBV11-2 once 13 TGTGCCAGCAGCTTAGATACGATGAATGAGCAGTTCTTC CASSLDTMNEQFF
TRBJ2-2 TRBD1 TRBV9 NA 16 TGTGCCAGCAACCCTCGTCGGGACAGGGGTGCCGGGGAGCTGTTTTTT CASNPRRDRGAGELFF
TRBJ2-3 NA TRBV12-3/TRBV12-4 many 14 TGTGCCAGCAGTTTAAGTCGGGGCACAGATACGCAGTATTTT CASSLSRGTDTQYF
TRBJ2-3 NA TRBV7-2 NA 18 TGTGCCAGCAGCTCCCGTCTAGGGCGATTAGAGATCGCAGATACGCAGTATTTT CASSSRLGRLEIADTQYF
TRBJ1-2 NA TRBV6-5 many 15 TGTGCCAGCAGTTACACTCCTTGGGCTAACTATGGCTACACCTTC CASSYTPWANYGYTF
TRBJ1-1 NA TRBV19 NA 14 TGTGCCAGTGTCCGGGGGGGCATGAACACTGAAGCTTTCTTT CASVRGGMNTEAFF
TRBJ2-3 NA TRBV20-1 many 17 TGCAGTGCTAGGGGGACCGACTTCGAACGTCGCACAGATACGCAGTATTTT CSARGTDFERRTDTQYF
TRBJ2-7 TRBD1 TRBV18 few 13 TGTGCCAGCTCTCCCGGGACAGGGGGCGAGCAGTACTTC CASSPGTGGEQYF
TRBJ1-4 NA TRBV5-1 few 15 TGCGCCAGCAGCTTGGGGGACCGACTTAATGAAAAACTGTTTTTT CASSLGDRLNEKLFF
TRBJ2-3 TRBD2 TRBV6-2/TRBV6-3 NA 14 TGTGCCAGCACGACGCCGGGAGGCGCAGATACGCAGTATTTT CASTTPGGADTQYF
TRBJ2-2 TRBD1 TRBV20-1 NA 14 TGCAGTGCTAGAAAGACAGGGGTGGTCGGGGAGCTGTTTTTT CSARKTGVVGELFF
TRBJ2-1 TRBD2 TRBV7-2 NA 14 TGTGCCAGCAGCGGGGGACTACACTACAATGAGCAGTTCTTC CASSGGLHYNEQFF
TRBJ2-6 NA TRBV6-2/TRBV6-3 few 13 TGTGCCAGCCGGTCCGCTGGGGCCAACGTCCTGACTTTC CASRSAGANVLTF
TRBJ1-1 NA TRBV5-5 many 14 TGTGCCAGCAGCCTAGACAGTATGAACACTGAAGCTTTCTTT CASSLDSMNTEAFF
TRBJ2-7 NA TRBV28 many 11 TGTGCCAGCAGGCTAGTAGGCGAGCAGTACTTC CASRLVGEQYF
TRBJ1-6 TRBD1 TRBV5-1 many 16 TGCGCCAGCAGCTTACCGGGACAGGGGTATAATTCACCCCTCCACTTT CASSLPGQGYNSPLHF
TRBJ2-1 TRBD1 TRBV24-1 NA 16 TGTGCCACCAGTGGTAACGGGACAGGGCCCCGCAATGAGCAGTTCTTC CATSGNGTGPRNEQFF
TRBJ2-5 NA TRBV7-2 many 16 TGTGCCAGCAGCCCTCAATTGGGCACGTACCAAGAGACCCAGTACTTC CASSPQLGTYQETQYF
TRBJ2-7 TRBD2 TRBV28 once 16 TGTGCCAGCAGTCCCTTCCCCGGGACTAGAGGCTACGAGCAGTACTTC CASSPFPGTRGYEQYF
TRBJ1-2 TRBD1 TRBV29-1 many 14 TGCAGCGTCGTCATAGGACAGGGTGACTATGGCTACACCTTC CSVVIGQGDYGYTF